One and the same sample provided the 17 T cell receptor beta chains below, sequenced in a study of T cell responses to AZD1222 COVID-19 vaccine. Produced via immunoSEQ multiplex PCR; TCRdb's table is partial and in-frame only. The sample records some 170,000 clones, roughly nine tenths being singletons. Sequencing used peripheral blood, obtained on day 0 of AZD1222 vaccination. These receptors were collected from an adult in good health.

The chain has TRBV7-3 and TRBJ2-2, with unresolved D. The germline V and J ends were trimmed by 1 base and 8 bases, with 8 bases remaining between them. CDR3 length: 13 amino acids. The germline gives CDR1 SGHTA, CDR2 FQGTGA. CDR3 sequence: CASSLNKLGELFF. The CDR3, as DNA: TGTGCCAGCAGCTTAAATAAGTTGGGGGAGCTGTTTTTT.

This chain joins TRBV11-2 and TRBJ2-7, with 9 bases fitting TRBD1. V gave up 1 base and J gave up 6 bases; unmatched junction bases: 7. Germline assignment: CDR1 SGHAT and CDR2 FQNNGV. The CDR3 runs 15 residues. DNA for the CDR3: TGTGCCAGCAGCTTAGTAGTACAGGGGGCGCCCGAGCAGTACTTC. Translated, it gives CASSLVVQGAPEQYF.

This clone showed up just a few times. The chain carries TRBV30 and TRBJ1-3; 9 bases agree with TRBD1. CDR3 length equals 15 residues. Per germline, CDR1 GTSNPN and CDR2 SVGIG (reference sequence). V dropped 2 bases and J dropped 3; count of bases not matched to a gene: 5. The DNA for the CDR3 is TGTGCCTGGAGTTCGACAGGGGGTATTGGAAACACCATATATTTT. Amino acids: CAWSSTGGIGNTIYF.

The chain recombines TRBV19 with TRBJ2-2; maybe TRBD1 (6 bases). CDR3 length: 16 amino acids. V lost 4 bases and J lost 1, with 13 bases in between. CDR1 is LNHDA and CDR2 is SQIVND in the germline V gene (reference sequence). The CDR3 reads CASSKRGTGNTGELFF. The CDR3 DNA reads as TGTGCCAGTAGTAAGAGGGGGACGGGGAACACCGGGGAGCTGTTTTTT.

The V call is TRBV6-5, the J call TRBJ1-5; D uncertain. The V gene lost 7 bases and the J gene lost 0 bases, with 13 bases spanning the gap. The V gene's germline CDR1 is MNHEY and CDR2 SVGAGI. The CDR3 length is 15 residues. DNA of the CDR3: TGTGCCAGCACCCCGTTCCGGTTTAGCAATCAGCCCCAGCATTTT. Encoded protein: CASTPFRFSNQPQHF.

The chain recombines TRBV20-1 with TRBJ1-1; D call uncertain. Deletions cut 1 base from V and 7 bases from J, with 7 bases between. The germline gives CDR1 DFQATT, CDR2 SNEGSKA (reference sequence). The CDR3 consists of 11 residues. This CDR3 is CSARATGEAFF. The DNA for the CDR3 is TGCAGTGCTAGAGCGACGGGTGAAGCTTTCTTT.

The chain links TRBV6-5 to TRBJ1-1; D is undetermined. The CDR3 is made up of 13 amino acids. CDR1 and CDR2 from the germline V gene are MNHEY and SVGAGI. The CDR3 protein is CVGARATDTEAFF. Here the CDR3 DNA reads TGTGTCGGCGCGAGGGCGACGGACACTGAAGCTTTCTTT.

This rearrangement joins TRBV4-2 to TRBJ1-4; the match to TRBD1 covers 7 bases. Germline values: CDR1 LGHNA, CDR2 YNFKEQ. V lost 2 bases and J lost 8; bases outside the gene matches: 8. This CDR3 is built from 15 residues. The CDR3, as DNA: TGTGCCAGCAGCCAAACCCAGGGGGTAGTGGAAAAACTGTTTTTT. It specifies CASSQTQGVVEKLFF.

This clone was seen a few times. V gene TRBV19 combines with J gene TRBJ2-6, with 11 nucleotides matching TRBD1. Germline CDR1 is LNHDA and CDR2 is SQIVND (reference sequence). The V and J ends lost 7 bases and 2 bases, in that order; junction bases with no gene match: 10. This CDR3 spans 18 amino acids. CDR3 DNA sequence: TGTGCCAGTACCCTCCGGCGGACAGGGGGCGCTGGGGCCAACGTCCTGACTTTC. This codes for CASTLRRTGGAGANVLTF.

CDR3: CASSPDRVIGGQFF. CDR3 sequence (DNA): TGTGCCAGCAGCCCCGACAGGGTGATAGGCGGGCAGTTCTTC. The chain couples TRBV11-1 to TRBJ2-1; 7 bases map to TRBD1. The CDR3 loop spans 14 amino acids. From germline, CDR1 is SGHAT and CDR2 FQDESV (reference sequence). The J segment lost 12 bases and the V segment lost 5 bases, leaving 13 bases of the junction unmatched.

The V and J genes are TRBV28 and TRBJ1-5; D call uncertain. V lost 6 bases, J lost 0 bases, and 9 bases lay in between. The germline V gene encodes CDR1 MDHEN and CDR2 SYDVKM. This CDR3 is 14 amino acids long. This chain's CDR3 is CASRMRVSNQPQHF. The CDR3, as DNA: TGTGCCAGCAGGATGAGGGTTAGCAATCAGCCCCAGCATTTT.

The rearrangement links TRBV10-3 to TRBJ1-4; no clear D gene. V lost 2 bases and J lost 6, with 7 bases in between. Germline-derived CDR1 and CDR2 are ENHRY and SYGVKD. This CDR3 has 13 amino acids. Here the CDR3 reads CAISEGQYEKLFF. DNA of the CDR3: TGTGCCATCAGTGAGGGGCAGTATGAAAAACTGTTTTTT.

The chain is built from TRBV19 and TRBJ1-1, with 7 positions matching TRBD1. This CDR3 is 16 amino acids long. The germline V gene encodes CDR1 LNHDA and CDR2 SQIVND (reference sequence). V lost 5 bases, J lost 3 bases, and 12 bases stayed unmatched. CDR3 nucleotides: TGTGCCAGTAGTTCGAGGACAGGACATGAGCACACTGAAGCTTTCTTT. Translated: CASSSRTGHEHTEAFF.

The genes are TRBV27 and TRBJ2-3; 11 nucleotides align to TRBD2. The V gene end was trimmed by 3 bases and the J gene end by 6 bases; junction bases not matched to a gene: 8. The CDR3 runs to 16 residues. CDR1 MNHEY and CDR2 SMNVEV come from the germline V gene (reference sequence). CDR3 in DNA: TGTGCCAGCAGTTTCCGGTCTAGCGGGGGGAGGGATACGCAGTATTTT. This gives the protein CASSFRSSGGRDTQYF.

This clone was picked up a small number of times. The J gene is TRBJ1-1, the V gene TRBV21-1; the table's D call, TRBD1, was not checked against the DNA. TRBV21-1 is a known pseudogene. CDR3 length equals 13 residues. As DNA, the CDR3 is TGTGCCAGCAGCCCGACAGGGGGGACTGAAGCTTTCTTT. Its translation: CASSPTGGTEAFF.

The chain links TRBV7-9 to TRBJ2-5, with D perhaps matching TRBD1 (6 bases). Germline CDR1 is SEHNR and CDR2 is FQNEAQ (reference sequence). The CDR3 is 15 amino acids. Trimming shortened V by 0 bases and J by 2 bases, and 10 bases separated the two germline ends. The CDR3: CASSLASTGQETQYF. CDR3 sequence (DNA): TGTGCCAGCAGCTTAGCATCCACAGGGCAAGAGACCCAGTACTTC. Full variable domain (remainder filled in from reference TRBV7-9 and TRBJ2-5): DTGVSQNPRHKITKRGQNVTFRCDPISEHNRLYWYRQTLGQGPEFLTYFQNEAQLEKSRLLSDRFSAERPKGSFSTLEIQRTEQGDSAMYLCASSLASTGQETQYFGPGTRLLVL.

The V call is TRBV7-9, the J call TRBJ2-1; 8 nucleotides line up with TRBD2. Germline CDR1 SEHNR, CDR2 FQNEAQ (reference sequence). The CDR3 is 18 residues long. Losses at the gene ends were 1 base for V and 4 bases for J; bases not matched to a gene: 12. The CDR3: CASSLGRTSWEGYNEQFF. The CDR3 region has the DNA TGTGCCAGCAGCTTAGGGAGGACTAGCTGGGAAGGTTACAATGAGCAGTTCTTC.